Below, 7 T cell receptor beta chains from the same sample are listed, as sequenced in a study of T cell repertoires in cytomegalovirus infection (dated by TCRdb to about 2019). These reads were obtained on an Illumina HiSeq 1500. TCRdb ran its own pipeline on the public reads, namely fastp trimming at Q25 and MiXCR clone calling, and kept in-frame beta chains. Rows are combined by CDR3 protein, so each entry shows the most common genes and DNA. This sample holds 300,000 to 450,000 distinct CDR3 sequences; around 18% were observed only once. The ten largest clones take up 7.5% to 9% of the sample. Sequencing was done on a sample of PBMCs. The source is a human donor in good health (CMV status not recorded). Some clones in this sample may be carry-over from other donors' samples.

The chain couples TRBV5-4 to TRBJ2-3; the D gene could be TRBD1 or TRBD2 (5 bases each). The CDR3 extends over 15 amino acids. The germline V gene encodes CDR1 SGHNT and CDR2 YYREEE (reference sequence). Trimming removed 5 bases from V and 2 bases from J, with 15 bases in between. The DNA of the CDR3 is TGTGCCAGCAGACCGGGGACGGACGACACAGATACGCAGTATTTT. Its translation: CASRPGTDDTDTQYF.

Many counts were recorded for this clonotype. The chain combines TRBV27 with TRBJ2-7; tentatively, D is TRBD2 (6 bases). With 5 bases removed from V and 4 bases from J, the gap between germline ends came to 18 bases. CDR1 and CDR2 (germline): MNHEY, SMNVEV (reference sequence). The CDR3 length is 15 residues. CDR3: CASSPLGPGVYEQYF. The CDR3 DNA reads TGTGCCAGCAGTCCCCTGGGTCCGGGGGTGTACGAGCAGTACTTC.

The chain joins TRBV11-2 to TRBJ2-5; D gene uncertain. The CDR3 covers 13 residues. The germline V gene has CDR1 SGHAT and CDR2 FQNNGV. V dropped 6 bases and J dropped 1 base, with 9 bases sitting between them. CDR3 nucleotide sequence: TGTGCCAGCAGATGGACGGGCCAAGAGACCCAGTACTTC. Translation: CASRWTGQETQYF. Full variable domain (remainder filled in from reference TRBV11-2 and TRBJ2-5): EAGVAQSPRYKIIEKRQSVAFWCNPISGHATLYWYQQILGQGPKLLIQFQNNGVVDDSQLPKDRFSAERLKGVDSTLKIQPAKLEDSAVYLCASRWTGQETQYFGPGTRLLVL.

The chain couples TRBV18 to TRBJ2-2, with 8 bases lining up with TRBD2. Losses at the gene ends were 1 base for V and 0 bases for J; bases not matched to a gene: 4. This CDR3 has 17 amino acids. Per germline, CDR1 KGHSH and CDR2 LQKENI. This chain's CDR3 is CASSPRPAGANTGELFF. The CDR3, as DNA: TGTGCCAGCTCACCACGCCCAGCGGGGGCGAACACCGGGGAGCTGTTTTTT.

V usage is TRBV20-1 and J usage is TRBJ2-1, with 8 bases that match TRBD2. CDR3 length equals 14 residues. J lost 5 bases, V lost 2 bases, and 5 bases had no gene match. In germline, CDR1 is DFQATT, CDR2 SNEGSKA (reference sequence). DNA for the CDR3: TGCAGTGCTAGAACAGCGGGGGACAACAATGAGCAGTTCTTC. Its translation: CSARTAGDNNEQFF.

A few counts support this clonotype. The chain carries TRBV5-4 and TRBJ2-1; D may be TRBD2 (5 bases). V lost 4 bases to trimming and J lost 1 base, with 15 bases between them. The germline V gene has CDR1 SGHNT and CDR2 YYREEE (reference sequence). This CDR3 is 16 amino acids long. The CDR3 region is CASSLGAAGSYNEQFF. The CDR3 nucleotides are TGTGCCAGCAGCCTGGGAGCTGCGGGTTCCTACAATGAGCAGTTCTTC.

A few counts support this clonotype. V gene TRBV5-6 combines with J gene TRBJ2-7, with D tentatively TRBD2 (6 bases). Per the germline V gene, CDR1 is SGHDT and CDR2 is YYEEEE. V dropped 6 bases and J dropped 3 bases, with 19 bases sitting between them. The CDR3 consists of 15 residues. CDR3 sequence (DNA): TGTGCCAGCAAAAGATGGTTCGGGCGGGACTACGAGCAGTACTTC. Its protein is CASKRWFGRDYEQYF.